This T cell receptor beta chain was sequenced for a study of human T cells and chemical hapten exposure. In the study overall: Variation in per-sample TCR yields came mainly from small pooled library volume differences.

The CDR3 is 16 amino acids. Trimming took 0 bases from V and 4 from J, leaving 16 bases between them. Germline V CDR1 and CDR2: SGHAT, FQNNGV. TCRdb redid the calling of the RACE reads with MiXCR, one entry per CDR3 protein. In the table there are some 90,000 distinct CDR3 sequences, around 9% of which are singletons. The time point here: healthy volunteer bleed at 2 weeks. It was from unfractionated whole blood that total RNA was extracted. This sequence was found in a female donor in good health. Some clones in this sample may be carry-over from other donors' samples. The chain uses TRBV11-2 and TRBJ2-7; a weak D match, TRBD1 (6 bases). The material sequenced was whole blood. CDR3 sequence: CASSLDLQAGVYEQYF. Written as DNA, the CDR3 is TGTGCCAGCAGCTTAGATCTGCAGGCAGGGGTATACGAGCAGTACTTC.